These T cell receptor beta chains were read from a single sample in a study of blood T cell repertoires in COVID-19. This table comes from immunoSEQ multiplex PCR, and its TCRdb copy is limited to in-frame clones, with some not included. Counted here are about 70,000 clones, 90% occurring once; the ten biggest clones make up about 8.9%. The sample taken for sequencing was peripheral blood. These receptors all stem from a human donor in a cohort sampled during active COVID-19. Both conserved end residues are part of each CDR3. A D gene is named only where the DNA matches it firmly. The listing skips clone size in some rows; elsewhere it reads once, few, many or a size class.

v_gene: TRBV19
j_gene: TRBJ2-5
d_gene: -
abundance: -
CDR3aa: CASAGQQETQYF
CDR3nt: TGTGCCAGTGCAGGACAGCAAGAGACCCAGTACTTC

v_gene: TRBV20-1
j_gene: TRBJ1-2
d_gene: -
abundance: -
CDR3aa: CSASIYSGYTF
CDR3nt: TGCAGTGCTAGTATCTACTCGGGCTACACCTTC

v_gene: TRBV4-2
j_gene: TRBJ2-2
d_gene: TRBD2
abundance: -
CDR3aa: CASSQVGAGEGELFF
CDR3nt: TGTGCCAGCAGCCAAGTAGGAGCGGGAGAGGGGGAGCTGTTTTTT

v_gene: TRBV6-1
j_gene: TRBJ1-2
d_gene: -
abundance: -
CDR3aa: CASSELVTDYGYTF
CDR3nt: TGTGCCAGCAGTGAATTAGTAACCGACTATGGCTACACCTTC

v_gene: TRBV7-2
j_gene: TRBJ2-5
d_gene: -
abundance: -
CDR3aa: CASSLGLVEETQYF
CDR3nt: TGTGCCAGCAGCTTAGGTCTAGTAGAAGAGACCCAGTACTTC

v_gene: TRBV27
j_gene: TRBJ1-1
d_gene: -
abundance: -
CDR3aa: CASSLWEGRGTEAFF
CDR3nt: TGTGCCAGCAGTTTATGGGAAGGGAGGGGCACTGAAGCTTTCTTT

v_gene: TRBV19
j_gene: TRBJ1-5
d_gene: -
abundance: -
CDR3aa: CASSIYWANSNQPQHF
CDR3nt: TGTGCCAGTAGTATTTATTGGGCCAATAGCAATCAGCCCCAGCATTTT

v_gene: TRBV4-3
j_gene: TRBJ1-1
d_gene: -
abundance: few
CDR3aa: CASSQDKGTEAFF
CDR3nt: TGCGCCAGCAGCCAAGATAAGGGGACTGAAGCTTTCTTT

v_gene: TRBV19
j_gene: TRBJ2-2
d_gene: TRBD1
abundance: once
CDR3aa: CASSKRTGGAGELFF
CDR3nt: TGTGCCAGTAGCAAACGGACAGGGGGCGCCGGGGAGCTGTTTTTT

v_gene: TRBV30
j_gene: TRBJ1-6
d_gene: -
abundance: -
CDR3aa: CAWKQSYNSPLHF
CDR3nt: TGTGCCTGGAAACAGAGCTATAATTCACCCCTCCACTTT

v_gene: TRBV28
j_gene: TRBJ2-7
d_gene: -
abundance: -
CDR3aa: CASNPVSSSYEQYF
CDR3nt: TGTGCCAGCAACCCCGTAAGTAGTTCCTACGAGCAGTACTTC

v_gene: TRBV5-1
j_gene: TRBJ2-7
d_gene: -
abundance: -
CDR3aa: CASRTDTSNTYEQYF
CDR3nt: TGCGCCAGCAGAACGGACACCTCAAATACCTACGAGCAGTACTTC

v_gene: TRBV28
j_gene: TRBJ1-1
d_gene: -
abundance: -
CDR3aa: CASSGGDRIVTEAFF
CDR3nt: TGTGCCAGCAGTGGCGGGGACCGCATCGTCACTGAAGCTTTCTTT

v_gene: TRBV19
j_gene: TRBJ2-3
d_gene: TRBD1
abundance: -
CDR3aa: CASSLGQGTDTQYF
CDR3nt: TGTGCCAGTAGTTTAGGACAGGGGACAGATACGCAGTATTTT

v_gene: TRBV28
j_gene: TRBJ1-4
d_gene: -
abundance: -
CDR3aa: CASSIPGTNEKLFF
CDR3nt: TGTGCCAGCAGTATCCCGGGAACAAATGAAAAACTGTTTTTT

v_gene: TRBV2
j_gene: TRBJ2-7
d_gene: TRBD2
abundance: -
CDR3aa: CASSESSGVSYEQYF
CDR3nt: TGTGCCAGCAGTGAATCTAGCGGGGTTTCCTACGAGCAGTACTTC

v_gene: TRBV28
j_gene: TRBJ1-4
d_gene: TRBD1
abundance: -
CDR3aa: CASSSRGQEKLFF
CDR3nt: TGTGCCAGCAGTTCCAGGGGGCAGGAAAAACTGTTTTTT

v_gene: TRBV19
j_gene: TRBJ2-1
d_gene: TRBD2
abundance: -
CDR3aa: CASSMGTPSGGKSNEQFF
CDR3nt: TGTGCCAGTAGTATGGGGACCCCTAGCGGAGGCAAAAGCAATGAGCAGTTCTTC

v_gene: TRBV9
j_gene: TRBJ1-4
d_gene: -
abundance: -
CDR3aa: CASSVRAANEKLFF
CDR3nt: TGTGCCAGCAGCGTGAGGGCGGCTAATGAAAAACTGTTTTTT

v_gene: TRBV14
j_gene: TRBJ2-2
d_gene: -
abundance: -
CDR3aa: CASRQNTGELFF
CDR3nt: TGTGCCAGCAGACAGAACACCGGGGAGCTGTTTTTT

v_gene: TRBV4-1
j_gene: TRBJ2-3
d_gene: TRBD1
abundance: -
CDR3aa: CASSQAGQGADTQYF
CDR3nt: TGCGCCAGCAGCCAAGCGGGACAGGGGGCTGATACGCAGTATTTT

v_gene: TRBV7-8
j_gene: TRBJ1-6
d_gene: -
abundance: -
CDR3aa: CASSLEGVAGTYNSPLHF
CDR3nt: TGTGCCAGCAGCCTAGAAGGGGTGGCAGGAACCTATAATTCACCCCTCCACTTT

v_gene: TRBV19
j_gene: TRBJ1-5
d_gene: TRBD1
abundance: -
CDR3aa: CASTPQGPNQPQHF
CDR3nt: TGTGCCAGTACCCCACAGGGGCCTAATCAGCCCCAGCATTTT

v_gene: TRBV7-9
j_gene: TRBJ2-3
d_gene: -
abundance: -
CDR3aa: CASSLGGYTDTQYF
CDR3nt: TGTGCCAGCAGCTTAGGGGGCTACACAGATACGCAGTATTTT

v_gene: TRBV2
j_gene: TRBJ2-7
d_gene: TRBD1
abundance: -
CDR3aa: CASSEGGGQGRYEQYF
CDR3nt: TGTGCCAGCAGTGAAGGAGGAGGACAGGGGAGATACGAGCAGTACTTC

v_gene: TRBV5-5
j_gene: TRBJ2-5
d_gene: TRBD1
abundance: -
CDR3aa: CASSLSSGTVYQETQYF
CDR3nt: TGTGCCAGCAGCCTGAGCTCGGGGACAGTGTACCAAGAGACCCAGTACTTC

v_gene: TRBV6-6
j_gene: TRBJ2-1
d_gene: TRBD1
abundance: -
CDR3aa: CASSYGGQGAGGEQFF
CDR3nt: TGTGCCAGCAGTTACGGGGGACAGGGGGCAGGGGGTGAGCAGTTCTTC

v_gene: TRBV7-3
j_gene: TRBJ2-1
d_gene: -
abundance: -
CDR3aa: CASSLIGENEQFF
CDR3nt: TGTGCCAGCAGCTTAATCGGGGAGAATGAGCAGTTCTTC

v_gene: TRBV27
j_gene: TRBJ2-1
d_gene: TRBD2
abundance: once
CDR3aa: CASSPLAGDYNEQFF
CDR3nt: TGTGCCAGCAGTCCACTAGCGGGGGACTACAATGAGCAGTTCTTC

v_gene: TRBV27
j_gene: TRBJ2-7
d_gene: -
abundance: -
CDR3aa: CASSSGPYEQYF
CDR3nt: TGTGCCAGCAGTTCAGGGCCCTACGAGCAGTACTTC

v_gene: TRBV5-4
j_gene: TRBJ1-1
d_gene: -
abundance: -
CDR3aa: CASSLEGRVNTEAFF
CDR3nt: TGTGCCAGCAGCTTGGAGGGCAGGGTGAACACTGAAGCTTTCTTT

v_gene: TRBV18
j_gene: TRBJ1-1
d_gene: -
abundance: -
CDR3aa: CASSPSGPNTEAFF
CDR3nt: TGTGCCAGCTCACCATCAGGTCCCAACACTGAAGCTTTCTTT

v_gene: TRBV5-5
j_gene: TRBJ2-5
d_gene: -
abundance: -
CDR3aa: CASSLDKRIGETQYF
CDR3nt: TGTGCCAGCAGCTTGGATAAGCGGATCGGGGAGACCCAGTACTTC

v_gene: TRBV25-1
j_gene: TRBJ2-5
d_gene: -
abundance: once
CDR3aa: CASSEWGRETQYF
CDR3nt: TGTGCCAGCAGTGAATGGGGCCGGGAGACCCAGTACTTC

v_gene: TRBV4-1
j_gene: TRBJ1-1
d_gene: TRBD1
abundance: -
CDR3aa: CASRPLTRGQDTEAFF
CDR3nt: TGCGCCAGCAGGCCACTCACAAGGGGGCAGGACACTGAAGCTTTCTTT

v_gene: TRBV5-8
j_gene: TRBJ1-3
d_gene: -
abundance: -
CDR3aa: CASSFQGRGSGNTIYF
CDR3nt: TGTGCCAGCAGCTTCCAGGGGCGCGGGTCTGGAAACACCATATATTTT

v_gene: TRBV6-5
j_gene: TRBJ1-2
d_gene: TRBD1
abundance: -
CDR3aa: CASSYDRAPYGYTF
CDR3nt: TGTGCCAGCAGTTACGACAGGGCCCCATATGGCTACACCTTC

v_gene: TRBV7-8
j_gene: TRBJ2-3
d_gene: -
abundance: -
CDR3aa: CASSLDQSTDTQYF
CDR3nt: TGTGCCAGCAGCTTAGACCAGAGCACAGATACGCAGTATTTT

v_gene: TRBV30
j_gene: TRBJ2-7
d_gene: -
abundance: -
CDR3aa: CAWSVGVQRAYEQYF
CDR3nt: TGTGCCTGGAGTGTAGGTGTCCAGCGGGCCTACGAGCAGTACTTC

v_gene: TRBV5-1
j_gene: TRBJ2-7
d_gene: -
abundance: -
CDR3aa: CASSLAQISYEQYF
CDR3nt: TGCGCCAGCAGCTTGGCACAGATCTCCTACGAGCAGTACTTC

v_gene: TRBV29-1
j_gene: TRBJ2-6
d_gene: TRBD1
abundance: -
CDR3aa: CSVEVWDRGSGANVLTF
CDR3nt: TGCAGCGTTGAAGTATGGGACAGGGGGTCAGGGGCCAACGTCCTGACTTTC

v_gene: TRBV7-2
j_gene: TRBJ2-7
d_gene: -
abundance: -
CDR3aa: CASSPDKPYEQYF
CDR3nt: TGTGCCAGCAGCCCTGATAAGCCCTACGAGCAGTACTTC

v_gene: TRBV9
j_gene: TRBJ1-1
d_gene: TRBD1
abundance: -
CDR3aa: CASSARGQGEAFF
CDR3nt: TGTGCCAGCAGCGCGAGAGGACAGGGGGAAGCTTTCTTT

v_gene: TRBV19
j_gene: TRBJ2-1
d_gene: TRBD2
abundance: -
CDR3aa: CASSIGTSGYNEQFF
CDR3nt: TGTGCCAGTAGTATAGGGACTAGCGGATACAATGAGCAGTTCTTC

v_gene: TRBV7-6
j_gene: TRBJ2-1
d_gene: -
abundance: -
CDR3aa: CASSPSSWESSYNEQFF
CDR3nt: TGTGCCAGCAGTCCCTCTAGCTGGGAGAGCTCCTACAATGAGCAGTTCTTC

v_gene: TRBV18
j_gene: TRBJ2-1
d_gene: TRBD2
abundance: -
CDR3aa: CASSPQTLVGLAGNNEQFF
CDR3nt: TGTGCCAGCTCACCACAGACCCTCGTCGGGCTAGCGGGCAACAATGAGCAGTTCTTC

v_gene: TRBV6-6
j_gene: TRBJ1-5
d_gene: -
abundance: once
CDR3aa: CASRNDRIQNQPQHF
CDR3nt: TGTGCCAGCAGAAACGACAGGATACAGAATCAGCCCCAGCATTTT

v_gene: TRBV19
j_gene: TRBJ2-7
d_gene: TRBD1
abundance: -
CDR3aa: CASRLTGTGSGEQYF
CDR3nt: TGTGCCAGTAGACTCACCGGGACAGGGAGTGGGGAGCAGTACTTC

v_gene: TRBV9
j_gene: TRBJ1-1
d_gene: -
abundance: -
CDR3aa: CASSEPFWGGGTEAFF
CDR3nt: TGTGCCAGCAGCGAGCCGTTTTGGGGTGGGGGGACTGAAGCTTTCTTT

v_gene: TRBV28
j_gene: TRBJ2-5
d_gene: -
abundance: -
CDR3aa: CASSLKLTLVQETQYF
CDR3nt: TGTGCCAGCAGTTTAAAGCTGACATTGGTACAAGAGACCCAGTACTTC

v_gene: TRBV4-3
j_gene: TRBJ1-6
d_gene: -
abundance: -
CDR3aa: CASSQSTGYNSPLHF
CDR3nt: TGCGCCAGCAGCCAATCCACAGGCTATAATTCACCCCTCCACTTT

v_gene: TRBV15
j_gene: TRBJ2-7
d_gene: -
abundance: once
CDR3aa: CATSPGYRYAEGLNEQYF
CDR3nt: TGTGCCACCAGCCCCGGATATCGATATGCGGAGGGCCTCAACGAGCAGTACTTC

v_gene: TRBV30
j_gene: TRBJ1-2
d_gene: -
abundance: -
CDR3aa: CAWSLGTLGYTF
CDR3nt: TGTGCCTGGAGTTTAGGGACACTCGGCTACACCTTC

v_gene: TRBV5-1
j_gene: TRBJ2-1
d_gene: TRBD2
abundance: -
CDR3aa: CASSLIYGGVGEQFF
CDR3nt: TGCGCCAGCAGCTTGATCTACGGGGGGGTAGGTGAGCAGTTCTTC

v_gene: TRBV3-1/TRBV3-2
j_gene: TRBJ2-7
d_gene: TRBD2
abundance: -
CDR3aa: CASSRGFGSGIPYEQYF
CDR3nt: TGTGCCAGCAGCCGGGGGTTTGGTAGCGGGATCCCCTACGAGCAGTACTTC

v_gene: TRBV5-1
j_gene: TRBJ2-1
d_gene: -
abundance: -
CDR3aa: CASSLARDEQFF
CDR3nt: TGCGCCAGCAGCTTGGCCCGCGATGAGCAGTTCTTC

v_gene: TRBV7-2
j_gene: TRBJ2-1
d_gene: TRBD2
abundance: -
CDR3aa: CASSLDGASGSNSQFF
CDR3nt: TGTGCCAGCAGCTTAGACGGGGCTAGCGGGAGTAATTCTCAGTTCTTC